The 23 T cell receptor beta chains reported below all come from one sample, sequenced in a study of T cell repertoires and leukemia-associated antigens. These receptors lack a known antigen. TCRdb itself ran the 5' RACE reads through MiXCR, one entry per CDR3 protein. This table has approximately 12,000 distinct CDR3 sequences, more than 40% appearing once. Material: CD3+ T cells sorted from blood and cultured. Receptor source: a female donor in good health.

The CDR3 sequence: CANSHNMWNTEAFF. The CDR3 DNA reads as TGTGCCAACAGTCACAATATGTGGAACACTGAAGCTTTCTTT. The chain carries TRBV7-2 and TRBJ1-1, with D uncertain. The CDR3 spans 14 residues. The V and J ends lost 10 bases and 1 base respectively, with 16 bases between them. Germline values: CDR1 SGHTA, CDR2 FQGNSA. Combining the CDR3 with reference TRBV7-2 and TRBJ1-1 gives the whole variable domain GAGVSQSPSNKVTEKGKDVELRCDPISGHTALYWYRQSLGQGLEFLIYFQGNSAPDKSGLPSDRFSAERTGGSVSTLTIQRTQQEDSAVYLCANSHNMWNTEAFFGQGTRLTVV.

This clonotype has at least ten counts. The rearrangement joins TRBV7-8 to TRBJ2-7, with 10 nucleotides matching TRBD2. This CDR3 region has 17 residues. Per germline, CDR1 SGHVS and CDR2 FQNEAQ. The V segment lost 2 bases and the J segment 2 bases; nucleotides outside the gene matches: 9. Written as DNA, the CDR3 is TGTGCCAGCAGCTTAAGCCTTACTAGCGGGATCCCCTACGAGCAGTACTTC. This encodes CASSLSLTSGIPYEQYF.

The chain carries TRBV4-3 and TRBJ2-7; D gene unclear. V was cut by 1 base and J by 0 bases, with 10 bases left in between. Looked up from germline, CDR1 is LGHNA and CDR2 is YSLEER. CDR3 length equals 15 residues. DNA for the CDR3: TGCGCCAGCAGCCAAGTGTGGCGGAGCTCCTACGAGCAGTACTTC. Protein sequence: CASSQVWRSSYEQYF.

About this clonotype: The germline gene is not matched at one end of the junction; a read error may be the cause. J is TRBJ2-7 and V is TRBV12-3 or TRBV12-4, with 8 bases that match TRBD2. This CDR3 region has 13 residues. CDR3 residues: CVSSLGTRYEQYF. CDR3 in DNA: TGTGTCAGCAGTTTAGGGACTAGGTACGAGCAGTACTTC.

This clonotype was found many times. A much more abundant neighbour one base away suggests this may be a read error. The V call is TRBV4-3, the J call TRBJ2-2, with D hard to call. The CDR3 consists of 15 residues. V was shortened by 5 bases and J by 6 bases, with 16 bases between the two germline ends. Per germline, CDR1 LGHNA and CDR2 YSLEER. CDR3 residues: CASSARAPCAGELFF. CDR3 coding DNA: TGCGCCAGCAGCGCCCGGGCCCCCTGCGCCGGGGAGCTGTTTTTT.

By sample share, this clonotype is medium-sized. This rearrangement joins TRBV19 to TRBJ1-2; 8 bases align to TRBD1. Trimming at V came to 6 bases and at J to 4 bases, leaving 7 bases not matched to a gene. Germline CDR1 reads LNHDA; CDR2 reads SQIVND (reference sequence). This CDR3 region has 14 residues. CDR3 DNA: TGTGCCAGTAGCGCCGGGACAGGTTCCTATGGCTACACCTTC. Translated, it gives CASSAGTGSYGYTF. Together with reference TRBV19 and TRBJ1-2, the CDR3 gives the full variable domain: DGGITQSPKYLFRKEGQNVTLSCEQNLNHDAMYWYRQDPGQGLRLIYYSQIVNDFQKGDIAEGYSVSREKKESFPLTVTSAQKNPTAFYLCASSAGTGSYGYTFGSGTRLTVV.

By sample share, this clonotype is medium-sized. This sequence joins TRBV5-4 and TRBJ2-6; TRBD2 aligns across 14 bases. The length of the CDR3 is 19 residues. The V gene end was trimmed by 0 bases and the J gene end by 4 bases; junction bases not matched to a gene: 6. Germline lookup yields CDR1 SGHNT and CDR2 YYREEE (reference sequence). CDR3 DNA sequence: TGTGCCAGCAGCTTGGTAGGACTAGCGGGAGGTTACGGGGCCAACGTCCTGACTTTC. This encodes CASSLVGLAGGYGANVLTF.

This clonotype has only a few counts. The chain employs TRBV29-1 and TRBJ2-1; the D gene is possibly TRBD2 (5 bases). The CDR3 contains 12 residues. Germline V gene data show CDR1 as SQVTM and CDR2 as ANQGSEA. V lost 6 bases and J lost 6, with 12 bases in between. CDR3 loop: CSVKDWGNEQFF. Written as DNA, the CDR3 is TGCAGCGTCAAGGACTGGGGCAATGAGCAGTTCTTC.

The chain recombines TRBV7-6 with TRBJ2-7; 11 nucleotides line up with TRBD2. CDR1 and CDR2 (germline): SGHVS, FNYEAQ. V lost 2 bases, J lost 3 bases, and 3 bases stayed unmatched. The CDR3 loop spans 15 amino acids. This chain's CDR3 is CASSLTGTSGYEQYF. The DNA of the CDR3 is TGTGCCAGCAGCTTAACCGGGACTAGCGGCTACGAGCAGTACTTC.

Worth noting for this clonotype: Given the absence of the conserved phenylalanine or tryptophan at the CDR3 end, a read error is likely. The genes are TRBV15 and TRBJ2-7; 11 nucleotides line up with TRBD2. In germline, CDR1 is LNHNV, CDR2 YYDKDF (reference sequence). V lost 3 bases, J lost 3 bases, and 10 bases stayed unmatched. The CDR3 sequence is 17 residues long. Here the CDR3 reads CATSSGLTGTSGYEQYY. The CDR3 coding sequence is TGTGCCACCAGCAGTGGTTTAACCGGGACTAGCGGCTACGAGCAGTACTAC.

Remarks on this clonotype: This sequence may be a read error, since a much larger clone differs from it by one base. This chain uses TRBV7-9 with TRBJ1-1; 7 bases line up with TRBD1. The CDR3 runs 13 residues. Germline CDR1 and CDR2: SEHNR and FQNEAQ (reference sequence). The CDR3 DNA is TGTGCCAGCAGCTTCAACAGGGGAATTGAAGTTTTCTTT. The encoded protein is CASSFNRGIEVFF.

This clonotype was observed at least ten times. The CDR3 region is CASSQQQGGTYEQYF. The CDR3 nucleotides are TGTGCCAGCAGCCAGCAACAGGGGGGTACTTACGAGCAGTACTTC. This chain links TRBV4-2 with TRBJ2-7; TRBD1 matches 8 bases. The CDR3 extends over 15 amino acids. J lost 4 bases, V lost 3 bases, and 8 bases had no gene match. The germline V gene encodes CDR1 LGHNA and CDR2 YNFKEQ.

By frequency in the sample, this clonotype is medium-sized. The rearrangement joins TRBV4-1 to TRBJ1-2; D gene ambiguous. This CDR3 is 17 amino acids long. Per germline, CDR1 MGHRA and CDR2 YSYEKL. Trimming removed 0 bases from V and 0 bases from J, with 14 bases in between. CDR3 in DNA: TGCGCCAGCAGCCAAGATCCCCGTCAAGGCTCTAACTATGGCTACACCTTC. It translates to CASSQDPRQGSNYGYTF.

The genes are TRBV5-1 and TRBJ1-1; possible D gene TRBD1, 6 bases. Germline V gene lookup returns CDR1 SGHRS and CDR2 YFSETQ. The CDR3 contains 15 residues. V lost 2 bases, J lost 1 base, and 12 bases lay in between. The CDR3 loop reads CASSFGGLRNTEAFF. The CDR3 coding sequence is TGCGCCAGCAGCTTCGGGGGGCTGAGGAACACTGAAGCTTTCTTT.

The chain joins TRBV2 to TRBJ1-5, with unresolved D. In germline, CDR1 is SNHLY, CDR2 FYNNEI. This CDR3 contains 15 residues. Trimming shortened V by 6 bases and J by 3 bases, and 15 bases separated the two germline ends. CDR3 loop: CASSAGRYDNQPQHF. The CDR3 DNA follows: TGTGCCAGCAGCGCAGGACGGTATGACAATCAGCCCCAGCATTTT.

In its sample, this clonotype ranks as large. The chain combines TRBV7-2 with TRBJ2-7, with 7 bases aligning to TRBD1. The CDR3 consists of 15 residues. The germline V gene has CDR1 SGHTA and CDR2 FQGNSA. Unmatched junction bases numbered 7, after V lost 4 bases and J lost 1 base. The CDR3 region is CASSSPGQTSYEQYF. DNA for the CDR3: TGTGCCAGCAGCTCCCCGGGACAGACATCCTACGAGCAGTACTTC.

This clonotype was counted ten times or more. V and J are TRBV7-6 and TRBJ2-7; 8 bases map to TRBD2. J gave up 3 bases and V 4 bases, and 14 bases lay outside the gene matches. Germline-derived CDR1 and CDR2 are SGHVS and FNYEAQ. The CDR3 is made up of 17 amino acids. CDR3 nucleotide sequence: TGTGCCAGCAGCTCCGGGGGGGTTTACGGGATTGACTACGAGCAGTACTTC. Translating gives CASSSGGVYGIDYEQYF.

Remarks on this clonotype: The junction departs from germline at one end; a sequencing error may be responsible. The J gene is TRBJ2-1, the V gene TRBV6-5; D gene unclear. This CDR3 spans 13 amino acids. Germline CDR1 reads MNHEY; CDR2 reads SVGAGI. Written as DNA, the CDR3 is TGCACCAGCTACCGGTCCCAAAGTACTGAGCAGTTCTTC. Protein: CTSYRSQSTEQFF.

There are a few counts of this clonotype. The chain joins TRBV20-1 to TRBJ2-7; a weak D match, TRBD1 (7 bases). There are 12 residues in the CDR3. Deletions cut 3 bases from V and 6 bases from J, with 12 bases between. Germline CDR1 and CDR2: DFQATT and SNEGSKA (reference sequence). CDR3 sequence reads: CSASFRGVEQYF. Here the CDR3 DNA reads TGCAGTGCTAGTTTCAGGGGGGTCGAGCAGTACTTC.

This clonotype was detected only a few times. The chain joins TRBV20-1 to TRBJ1-1, with D uncertain. The CDR3 spans 11 residues. The germline CDR1 and CDR2 sequences are DFQATT and SNEGSKA (reference sequence). V was clipped by 3 bases and J by 1 base, with 3 bases between them. CDR3 region: CSASPNTEAFF. The CDR3 nucleotides read TGCAGTGCTAGCCCGAACACTGAAGCTTTCTTT.

The J gene is TRBJ2-7, the V gene TRBV12-3 or TRBV12-4, with a possible D match to TRBD2 (5 bases). Between the trimmed V and J ends, which lost 6 bases and 5 bases, there was a span of 17 bases. The CDR3 covers 14 residues. In DNA form, the CDR3 reads TGTGCCAGCAGCGCGGGTGGTGTGGTCCACGAGCAGTACTTC. Translation: CASSAGGVVHEQYF.

The V call is TRBV12-3 or TRBV12-4, the J call TRBJ2-7, with D perhaps TRBD2 (6 bases). The CDR3 covers 13 residues. V was shortened by 5 bases and J by 5 bases, with 13 bases between the two germline ends. The DNA of the CDR3 is TGTGCCAGCAGTCCCGGCGGGGTTGACGAGCAGTACTTC. Encoded protein: CASSPGGVDEQYF.

The gene calls are TRBV7-3 and TRBJ2-5; no firm D call. From germline, CDR1 is SGHTA and CDR2 FQGTGA. V gave up 1 base and J gave up 5 bases, with 8 bases separating them. This CDR3 is 13 amino acids long. CDR3 sequence (DNA): TGTGCCAGCAGCTTAATGTCCCGGGAGACCCAGTACTTC. It translates to CASSLMSRETQYF.